Presented here are 25 T cell receptor beta chains from one specimen sequenced in a study of T cells in Graves' hyperthyroidism and ophthalmopathy. Authors of the study amplified TCR beta CDR3 regions from RNA transcripts. The HTBI primer set served for first-round RT-PCR of the TCR CDR3. TCRdb processed the multiplex PCR reads anew with MiXCR; each CDR3 protein has one entry. The sample records around 660,000 distinct CDR3 sequences, just under 45% being singletons. The sample consisted of peripheral blood or thyroid tissue (not recorded which). The receptor set was obtained from an adult man with Graves' disease, either hyperthyroidism or ophthalmopathy (not recorded which).

The rearrangement links TRBV9 to TRBJ1-5; possible D gene TRBD1, 5 bases. CDR3 size: 15 residues. V dropped 0 bases and J dropped 6 bases, with 13 bases sitting between them. From germline, CDR1 is SGDLS and CDR2 YYNGEE. DNA of the CDR3: TGTGCCAGCAGCGTAGATGGGGGGGGTGGTCAGCCCCAGCATTTT. Protein sequence: CASSVDGGGGQPQHF.

This clonotype has more than one count but fewer than ten. The V and J genes are TRBV5-8 and TRBJ1-2; D call uncertain. Germline V gene data show CDR1 as SGHTS and CDR2 as YDEGEE. Trimming took off 0 bases at V and 5 bases at J, with 11 bases between the two ends. The CDR3 loop spans 14 amino acids. The CDR3 bases are TGTGCCAGCAGCTTGGCAACAGACTTATATGGCTACACCTTC. Encoded protein: CASSLATDLYGYTF.

In regard to this clonotype: Germline is not matched at one junction end, which may reflect a read error. J is TRBJ2-6 and V is TRBV7-2; 8 bases agree with TRBD1. This CDR3 has 13 amino acids. The germline V gene has CDR1 SGHTA and CDR2 FQGNSA. CDR3 DNA: TGTGCCAGCATGGACAGGGTAATGGGCACTGAAGCTTTC. Translation: CASMDRVMGTEAF.

This clonotype appeared a few times. At one of its ends the junction is not consistent with the germline gene, which may arise from a read error. This chain uses TRBV12-3 or TRBV12-4 with TRBJ1-2; 7 positions agree with TRBD1. This CDR3 spans 12 amino acids. CDR3 protein: CASSSGGPPADF. For the CDR3, the DNA is TGTGCCAGCAGTTCAGGGGGGCCCCCGGCCGACTTC.

In this sample, this clonotype turned up a few times. V gene TRBV19 combines with J gene TRBJ1-1; no definite D call. The germline V gene encodes CDR1 LNHDA and CDR2 SQIVND (reference sequence). The V end lost 2 bases, the J end lost 6 bases, and 19 bases lay between the germline ends. This CDR3 is 16 amino acids long. CDR3 loop: CASSINSPRSKAEAFF. DNA of the CDR3: TGTGCCAGTAGTATAAATTCTCCCCGCAGTAAGGCTGAAGCTTTCTTT.

This chain joins TRBV29-1 and TRBJ1-1, with 11 bases aligning to TRBD1. The V gene's germline CDR1 is SQVTM and CDR2 ANQGSEA. The V gene end was trimmed by 4 bases and the J gene end by 4 bases; junction bases not matched to a gene: 5. CDR3 length: 14 amino acids. This CDR3 is CSVVSGQGATEAFF. DNA for the CDR3: TGCAGCGTTGTTTCCGGACAGGGGGCCACTGAAGCTTTCTTT. Filled out from reference TRBV29-1 and TRBJ1-1, the complete variable domain reads SAVISQKPSRDICQRGTSLTIQCQVDSQVTMMFWYRQQPGQSLTLIATANQGSEATYESGFVIDKFPISRPNLTFSTLTVSNMSPEDSSIYLCSVVSGQGATEAFFGQGTRLTVV.

The chain employs TRBV7-9 and TRBJ2-6, with 9 positions matching TRBD1. Germline CDR1 and CDR2: SEHNR and FQNEAQ (reference sequence). The length of the CDR3 is 20 residues. V dropped 3 bases and J dropped 1; count of bases not matched to a gene: 13. The CDR3 coding sequence is TGTGCCAGCAGCTTGACGGTCCGGGACAGGGCTTTTTCTGGGGCCAACGTCCTGACTTTC. It yields the protein CASSLTVRDRAFSGANVLTF.

This chain joins TRBV19 and TRBJ2-2, with 7 bases identical to TRBD2. CDR1 is LNHDA, CDR2 SQIVND, per germline (reference sequence). The length of the CDR3 is 16 residues. V lost 3 bases and J lost 0; bases outside the gene matches: 4. The CDR3 DNA is TGTGCCAGTAGTATCCCGGGACTACCGAACACCGGGGAGCTGTTTTTT. Its translation is CASSIPGLPNTGELFF.

This clonotype was seen only a few times. V usage is TRBV7-9 and J usage is TRBJ1-2, with TRBD1 matching 7 bases. Trimming cost V 5 bases and J 6 bases; bases outside gene matches: 6. The CDR3 sequence is 13 residues long. Germline V gene lookup returns CDR1 SEHNR and CDR2 FQNEAQ (reference sequence). The DNA of the CDR3 is TGTGCCAGCAGCCCTACAGGGGTACATGGCTACACCTTC. It encodes CASSPTGVHGYTF.

This chain joins TRBV6-5 and TRBJ2-2; TRBD1 or TRBD2 may be the D gene (5 bases each). The V gene lost 4 bases and the J gene lost 2 bases, with 14 bases spanning the gap. This CDR3 comprises 16 residues. CDR1 and CDR2 (germline): MNHEY, SVGAGI. As DNA, the CDR3 is TGTGCCAGCAGTTTAGAGGGACGGGTTAACACCGGGGAGCTGTTTTTT. It codes for CASSLEGRVNTGELFF.

The chain is built from TRBV7-9 and TRBJ1-4; 7 bases align to TRBD1. CDR1 SEHNR and CDR2 FQNEAQ come from the germline V gene (reference sequence). V gave up 4 bases and J gave up 7 bases; unmatched junction bases: 15. CDR3 length: 17 amino acids. This CDR3 reads CASSSGDSLLGSEKLFF. CDR3 in DNA: TGTGCCAGCAGCTCCGGGGACAGTCTACTGGGAAGTGAAAAACTGTTTTTT.

This clonotype was observed once. This may be a read error: a much more frequent sequence differs by one nucleotide. The chain has TRBV7-2 and TRBJ1-1, with D perhaps TRBD1 (6 bases). In germline, CDR1 is SGHTA, CDR2 FQGNSA. CDR3 size: 15 residues. The V and J ends lost 1 base and 3 bases respectively, with 12 bases between them. The CDR3 spells CASSLGGGKDTEAFF. The CDR3 nucleotides are TGTGCCAGCAGCTTAGGAGGGGGAAAGGACACTGAAGCTTTCTTT.

This clonotype turned up a few times. The rearrangement joins TRBV11-2 to TRBJ1-1; D unresolved. Germline lookup yields CDR1 SGHAT and CDR2 FQNNGV. Deletions cut 0 bases from V and 4 bases from J, with 18 bases between. This CDR3 has 17 residues. This CDR3 reads CASSLDEPITIGTEAFF. The CDR3 DNA reads as TGTGCCAGCAGCTTAGATGAACCGATAACCATCGGCACTGAAGCTTTCTTT.

This clonotype was observed once. The CDR3 bases are TGTGCCAGCAGTTTACAGCCTATCACTGAAGCTTTCTTT. Translating it yields CASSLQPITEAFF. This chain uses TRBV12-3 or TRBV12-4 with TRBJ1-1; no firm D call. V lost 2 bases, J lost 4 bases, and 8 bases lay in between. The CDR3 runs to 13 residues.

The V gene is TRBV7-2, the J gene TRBJ2-7; tentative D call: TRBD2 (6 bases). Germline V CDR1 and CDR2: SGHTA, FQGNSA. The CDR3 covers 13 residues. The ends were cut back, 4 bases at V and 6 bases at J, with 13 bases in the middle. The CDR3 is CASSSTSTGEQYF. The CDR3 nucleotides read TGTGCCAGCAGCTCGACTAGTACGGGCGAGCAGTACTTC.

This chain links TRBV2 with TRBJ1-1, with 9 nucleotides matching TRBD1. There are 14 residues in the CDR3. CDR1 and CDR2 (germline): SNHLY, FYNNEI. V lost 6 bases, J lost 5 bases, and 7 bases stayed unmatched. The CDR3 sequence: CASSIRDRVTEAFF. As DNA, the CDR3 is TGTGCCAGCAGCATCCGGGACAGGGTAACTGAAGCTTTCTTT.

This rearrangement joins TRBV12-5 to TRBJ1-5; possible D gene TRBD1, 6 bases. The CDR3 contains 18 residues. Germline V gene lookup returns CDR1 LGHNT and CDR2 FRNRAP. CDR3 amino acids: CASTRNTDRPNGNQPQHF. CDR3 coding DNA: TGTGCCAGCACCCGGAACACTGACAGGCCGAACGGCAATCAGCCCCAGCATTTT.

This clonotype was recorded at least ten times. The gene calls are TRBV2 and TRBJ1-2; D is ambiguous. This CDR3 has 12 amino acids. The germline V gene has CDR1 SNHLY and CDR2 FYNNEI. Trimming cost V 4 bases and J 7 bases, with 10 bases left between them. CDR3 loop: CASSGVGSGYTF. The CDR3 DNA follows: TGTGCCAGCAGTGGAGTGGGGTCTGGCTACACCTTC.

This clonotype was observed a single time. The missing conserved phenylalanine or tryptophan at the end of this CDR3 makes a read error likely. The CDR3 DNA reads as TGTGCCGGCAGCACGGGGACTAGCGGGAGGAGGCAAGAGACCCAGTACCTC. This encodes CAGSTGTSGRRQETQYL. V gene TRBV11-2 combines with J gene TRBJ2-5; 15 nucleotides match TRBD2. Germline CDR1 reads SGHAT; CDR2 reads FQNNGV. This CDR3 has 17 amino acids.

This clonotype was seen a few times. The V gene is TRBV12-3 or TRBV12-4, the J gene TRBJ2-7; TRBD2 matches 12 bases. This CDR3 contains 15 residues. V was pared by 6 bases and J by 4 bases, with 7 bases of the junction left unmatched. This CDR3 is CASSHTSGGWYEQYF. Here the CDR3 DNA reads TGTGCCAGCAGCCACACTAGCGGGGGGTGGTACGAGCAGTACTTC.

The chain has TRBV2 and TRBJ1-6; 7 bases map to TRBD1. J lost 8 bases, V lost 6 bases, and 10 bases had no gene match. This CDR3 contains 15 residues. CDR1 and CDR2 from the germline V gene are SNHLY and FYNNEI. The CDR3 region has the DNA TGTGCCAGCAGAGCCAGACAGGGCCAGTATTCACCCCTCCACTTT. Encoded protein: CASRARQGQYSPLHF.

This clonotype came up a few times. The chain has TRBV20-1 and TRBJ2-7, with D possibly matching TRBD1 (6 bases). V lost 3 bases and J 0 bases, leaving 12 bases between the germline ends. In germline, CDR1 is DFQATT, CDR2 SNEGSKA (reference sequence). The CDR3 covers 14 residues. Here the CDR3 reads CSARPDSSSYEQYF. The CDR3 region has the DNA TGCAGTGCTAGGCCGGACAGCAGCTCCTACGAGCAGTACTTC.

This rearrangement joins TRBV4-1 to TRBJ2-7, with TRBD2 identical over 7 bases. The V and J ends lost 1 base and 0 bases, in that order; junction bases with no gene match: 3. The V gene's germline CDR1 is MGHRA and CDR2 YSYEKL. CDR3 length equals 15 residues. CDR3 loop: CASSQVPSGSYEQYF. The CDR3, as DNA: TGCGCCAGCAGCCAAGTGCCTAGCGGCTCCTACGAGCAGTACTTC.

This chain connects TRBV19 to TRBJ1-1, with TRBD1 as a possible D gene (5 bases). The germline CDR1 and CDR2 sequences are LNHDA and SQIVND (reference sequence). V shed 11 bases and J shed 3 bases, with 10 bases lying between them. The CDR3 covers 11 residues. The CDR3 bases are TGTGCCTGGGGGGACGACACTGAAGCTTTCTTT. Its protein is CAWGDDTEAFF.

The chain recombines TRBV2 with TRBJ1-4; D uncertain. The germline gives CDR1 SNHLY, CDR2 FYNNEI. The CDR3 loop spans 15 amino acids. Deletions cut 5 bases from V and 5 bases from J, with 15 bases between. The CDR3 reads CASSFSGGGNEKLFF. The DNA for the CDR3 is TGTGCCAGCAGTTTCAGTGGCGGAGGGAATGAAAAACTGTTTTTT.